Given below is one T cell receptor beta chain in context. This sample also contains other DNA sequences that code for the same CDR3. Germline V lookup: CDR1 DFQATT, CDR2 SNEGSKA (reference sequence). The CDR3 totals 11 residues. Trimming took off 3 bases at V and 1 base at J, with 4 bases between the two ends. This record belongs to a study of blood T cell repertoires in COVID-19. Looking at the study overall: Acute-phase and convalescent COVID-19 samples originated in the United States, Italy and Spain. T cells, B-cell-depleted T cells, or PBMCs provided the cDNA or gDNA that served as material.

Generated by immunoSEQ multiplex PCR, the TCRdb table keeps only in-frame clones and is missing some. This table holds 150,000 to 200,000 clones, about 70% found once. J is TRBJ2-7 and V is TRBV20-1; the D is unclear. Specimen: peripheral blood. The sequence came from a woman aged 45 to 65 with active or convalescent COVID-19. CDR3 protein: CSASPSYEQYF. DNA of the CDR3: TGCAGTGCTAGCCCGTCCTACGAGCAGTACTTC.